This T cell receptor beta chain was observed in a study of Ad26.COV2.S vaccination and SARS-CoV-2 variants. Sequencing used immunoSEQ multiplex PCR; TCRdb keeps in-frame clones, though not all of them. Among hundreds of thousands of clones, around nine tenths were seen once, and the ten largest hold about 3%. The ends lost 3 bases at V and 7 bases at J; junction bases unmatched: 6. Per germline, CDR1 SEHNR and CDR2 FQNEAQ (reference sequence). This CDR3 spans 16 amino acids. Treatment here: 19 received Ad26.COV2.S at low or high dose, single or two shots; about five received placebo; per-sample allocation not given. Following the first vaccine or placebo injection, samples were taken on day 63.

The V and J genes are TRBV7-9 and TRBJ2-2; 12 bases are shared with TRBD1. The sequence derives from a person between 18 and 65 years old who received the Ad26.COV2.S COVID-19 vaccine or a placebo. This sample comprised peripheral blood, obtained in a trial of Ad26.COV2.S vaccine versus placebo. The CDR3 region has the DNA TGTGCCAGCAGCTTCACGGGACAGGGGGCCCACGGGGAGCTGTTTTTT. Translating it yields CASSFTGQGAHGELFF.